The 32 T cell receptor beta chains listed next were all sequenced from one sample in a study of vaccination effects on CD4 cells after COVID-19. Expansion of antigen-specific CD4+ T cells with viral peptide pools was carried out by the ViraFEST assay before sequencing. Investigators separated out CD4+ T cells once more than nine days of culture had passed. Antigens for these TCRs are unknown. Data came from immunoSEQ multiplex PCR; TCRdb stores just in-frame clones and leaves some out. Of approximately 54,000 clones detected, roughly 80% appear once; the ten largest clones hold about 2.4%. The input for sequencing was CD4+ T cells from PBMCs cultured with HCoV-229E spike peptides, taken before COVID-19 vaccination. These receptors were taken from a human donor who received a COVID-19 vaccine.

The chain recombines TRBV6-5 with TRBJ1-1; tentative D call: TRBD1 (5 bases). This CDR3 region has 15 residues. Germline V gene lookup returns CDR1 MNHEY and CDR2 SVGAGI. The V and J ends lost 5 bases and 0 bases respectively, with 13 bases between them. The CDR3 bases are TGTGCCAGCAGTACCCGACAGTATATGAACACTGAAGCTTTCTTT. Translated, it gives CASSTRQYMNTEAFF.

This chain joins TRBV4-1 and TRBJ2-1, with TRBD1 identical over 11 bases. After removal of 3 bases from V and 7 bases from J, the junction contained 8 bases not matched to a gene. The length of the CDR3 is 16 residues. CDR1 is MGHRA, CDR2 YSYEKL, per germline. CDR3 residues: CASSQGGTGGRNEQFF. The CDR3 region has the DNA TGCGCCAGCAGCCAGGGGGGGACAGGGGGTAGGAATGAGCAGTTCTTC.

The CDR3 loop reads CASSFEMGRGNTEAFF. Here the CDR3 DNA reads TGTGCCAGCAGCTTTGAAATGGGAAGGGGGAACACTGAAGCTTTCTTT. The chain is built from TRBV7-2 and TRBJ1-1; possible D gene TRBD1, 5 bases. The CDR3 consists of 16 residues. Trimming took off 3 bases at V and 1 base at J, with 15 bases between the two ends. Germline V CDR1 and CDR2: SGHTA, FQGNSA.

This clone has just a few counts. J is TRBJ2-7 and V is TRBV14, with 11 bases lining up with TRBD2. Germline loops: CDR1 SGHDN, CDR2 FVKESK. The junction had 10 bases not matched to a gene; V was cut back by 4 bases and J by 2 bases. This CDR3 is 17 amino acids long. CDR3 amino acids: CASSRTSGGRAPYEQYV. CDR3 nucleotide sequence: TGTGCCAGCAGCCGCACTAGCGGGGGCCGGGCGCCCTACGAGCAGTACGTC.

The chain is built from TRBV6-2 or TRBV6-3 and TRBJ2-7; possible D gene TRBD1, 5 bases. The germline V gene has CDR1 MNHEY and CDR2 SVGEGT. This CDR3 spans 16 amino acids. V shed 2 bases and J shed 2 bases, with 16 bases lying between them. For the CDR3, the DNA is TGTGCCAGCAGTTACCATCCAGGGAAGGCCCCCTACGAGCAGTACGTC. Amino acid sequence: CASSYHPGKAPYEQYV.

The chain uses TRBV5-8 and TRBJ2-5; D possibly corresponds to TRBD2 (6 bases). The germline V gene encodes CDR1 SGHTS and CDR2 YDEGEE. CDR3 length: 14 residues. The V and J ends lost 1 base and 5 bases respectively, with 12 bases between them. CDR3 amino acids: CASSLTGARETQYF. Written as DNA, the CDR3 is TGTGCCAGCAGCTTGACGGGAGCCCGGGAGACCCAGTACTTC.

This clone turned up a few times. The CDR3 region is CATSKRGALAAEAFF. The CDR3 DNA sequence: TGTGCCACCAGTAAAAGGGGCGCTTTGGCCGCTGAAGCTTTCTTT. This chain uses TRBV15 with TRBJ1-1, with D possibly being TRBD1 (5 bases). Trimming removed 6 bases at V and 6 bases at J, with 20 bases between. The germline V gene encodes CDR1 LNHNV and CDR2 YYDKDF (reference sequence). The CDR3 is 15 amino acids.

The rearrangement joins TRBV5-5 to TRBJ2-7; 7 nucleotides match TRBD1. V shed 1 base, J shed 3 bases, and the junction held 16 bases outside the gene matches. This CDR3 spans 18 amino acids. The germline V gene encodes CDR1 SGHKS and CDR2 YYEKEE (reference sequence). The DNA of the CDR3 is TGTGCCAGCAGCTTGACAATTAAAACAGGGGCGCGAGTCTACGAGCAGTACGTC. It specifies CASSLTIKTGARVYEQYV.

For the CDR3, the DNA is TGTGCCAGCAGCTCGCAGGGGATCTGGAACACCGGGGAGCTGTTTTTT. This codes for CASSSQGIWNTGELFF. The genes are TRBV7-2 and TRBJ2-2, with D perhaps matching TRBD1 (6 bases). The CDR3 is made up of 16 amino acids. With 4 bases removed from V and 1 base from J, the gap between germline ends came to 13 bases. Germline CDR1 is SGHTA and CDR2 is FQGNSA.

V and J are TRBV19 and TRBJ2-5, with TRBD1 matching over 9 bases. The CDR3 covers 13 residues. V was clipped by 6 bases and J by 4 bases; unmatched bases: 3. The germline gives CDR1 LNHDA, CDR2 SQIVND (reference sequence). CDR3 region: CASSPQGAETQYF. CDR3 nucleotide sequence: TGTGCCAGTAGCCCACAGGGGGCAGAGACCCAGTACTTC.

This chain connects TRBV9 to TRBJ2-5; D is possibly TRBD1 (6 bases). Germline CDR1 SGDLS, CDR2 YYNGEE. Trimming took 1 base from V and 4 from J, leaving 11 bases between them. The CDR3 is made up of 14 amino acids. The CDR3: CASSVPGATETQYF. The CDR3 bases are TGTGCCAGCAGCGTACCAGGGGCGACAGAGACCCAGTACTTC.

CDR3 residues: CASSERQGGSNQPQHF. The CDR3 DNA is TGTGCCAGCAGTGAACGACAGGGGGGTAGCAATCAGCCCCAGCATTTT. The chain combines TRBV6-1 with TRBJ1-5, with 9 bases that match TRBD1. The CDR3 has 16 residues. The germline CDR1 and CDR2 sequences are MNHNS and SASEGT. V was clipped by 2 bases and J by 0 bases; unmatched bases: 2.

In DNA, the CDR3 is TGTGCCAGCAGTTCGTCCGACAGGGCCCTAGCCAAAAACATTCAGTACTTC. The encoded protein is CASSSSDRALAKNIQYF. The chain is built from TRBV6-2 or TRBV6-3 and TRBJ2-4; 7 positions agree with TRBD1. J gave up 0 bases and V 4 bases, and 9 bases lay outside the gene matches. CDR3 length equals 17 residues. Germline CDR1 and CDR2: MNHEY and SVGEGT.

The chain joins TRBV2 to TRBJ1-1, with D possibly being TRBD1 (5 bases). The germline CDR1 and CDR2 sequences are SNHLY and FYNNEI. The CDR3 totals 15 residues. Deletions cut 5 bases from V and 1 base from J, with 14 bases between. The CDR3: CASSLQGAANTEAFF. The DNA for the CDR3 is TGTGCCAGCAGTCTTCAGGGCGCGGCGAACACTGAAGCTTTCTTT.

In its sample, this clone was seen a few times. This chain links TRBV2 with TRBJ1-1; D may be TRBD1 (6 bases). The length of the CDR3 is 16 residues. Trimming left V 0 bases short and J 1 base short, with 12 bases between. From germline, CDR1 is SNHLY and CDR2 FYNNEI. CDR3 sequence: CASSEAQGTKNTEAFF. The DNA for the CDR3 is TGTGCCAGCAGTGAAGCGCAAGGGACAAAGAACACTGAAGCTTTCTTT.

This chain uses TRBV5-1 with TRBJ1-2; 8 bases align to TRBD1. The CDR3 runs to 13 residues. V shed 4 bases and J 7 bases; nucleotides not matched to a gene: 6. CDR1 is SGHRS, CDR2 YFSETQ, per germline. CDR3 amino acids: CASSEDRGVGYTF. CDR3 nucleotide sequence: TGCGCCAGCAGCGAAGACAGGGGAGTTGGCTACACCTTC.

The gene calls are TRBV28 and TRBJ2-6; 8 bases are shared with TRBD2. The germline gives CDR1 MDHEN, CDR2 SYDVKM. The CDR3 spans 16 residues. Trimming took 5 bases from V and 1 from J; bases not matched to a gene: 4. CDR3 sequence reads: CASSPGGGSGANVLTF. The CDR3 nucleotides are TGTGCCAGCAGTCCCGGGGGGGGGTCTGGGGCCAACGTCCTGACTTTC. Drawing the rest from reference TRBV28 and TRBJ2-6, the complete variable domain is DVKVTQSSRYLVKRTGEKVFLECVQDMDHENMFWYRQDPGLGLRLIYFSYDVKMKEKGDIPEGYSVSREKKERFSLILESASTNQTSMYLCASSPGGGSGANVLTFGAGSRLTVL.

The V and J genes are TRBV6-6 and TRBJ1-1; D remains unclear. The CDR3 sequence is 14 residues long. Germline assignment: CDR1 MNHNY and CDR2 SVGAGI (reference sequence). The V end was cut by 7 bases, the J end by 0 bases, with 12 bases between. CDR3 DNA: TGTGCCAGCAAAAACGGCGGGTTGAACACTGAAGCTTTCTTT. Translating gives CASKNGGLNTEAFF.

V and J are TRBV19 and TRBJ1-5; tentatively, D is TRBD1 (5 bases). Trimming took off 0 bases at V and 5 bases at J, with 11 bases between the two ends. CDR3 length: 15 amino acids. Looked up from germline, CDR1 is LNHDA and CDR2 is SQIVND (reference sequence). CDR3 bases: TGTGCCAGTAGTATAGATCCAGGCAGGGATCAGCCCCAGCATTTT. The encoded protein is CASSIDPGRDQPQHF.

The gene calls are TRBV6-6 and TRBJ1-6, with D unclear. The V end lost 1 base, the J end lost 8 bases, and 3 bases lay between the germline ends. CDR1 and CDR2 from the germline V gene are MNHNY and SVGAGI (reference sequence). The CDR3 loop spans 12 amino acids. The CDR3 sequence is CASSYLDSPLHF. The CDR3 DNA reads TGTGCCAGCAGTTACTTGGATTCACCCCTCCACTTT.

The chain carries TRBV10-3 and TRBJ2-3; D remains unclear. Germline V gene sequence: CDR1 ENHRY, CDR2 SYGVKD. Trimming cost V 4 bases and J 3 bases, with 5 bases left between them. The CDR3 consists of 12 residues. The CDR3 DNA reads TGTGCCATCAGTGGGGGAACAGATACGCAGTATTTT. Amino acid sequence: CAISGGTDTQYF.

This clone was detected once. CDR3 in DNA: TGTGCCAGTAGTTCCTGGACCCTACGGTCGGCTGAAAAACTGTTTTTT. Protein: CASSSWTLRSAEKLFF. The chain recombines TRBV19 with TRBJ1-4; D ambiguous. The germline V gene has CDR1 LNHDA and CDR2 SQIVND (reference sequence). V was pared by 5 bases and J by 7 bases, with 20 bases between. CDR3 length equals 16 residues.

The chain is built from TRBV20-1 and TRBJ2-6, with D uncertain. CDR3 size: 15 residues. Germline assignment: CDR1 DFQATT and CDR2 SNEGSKA (reference sequence). The V end lost 3 bases, the J end lost 0 bases, and 9 bases lay between the germline ends. CDR3 DNA: TGCAGTGCTAGTAATGCCGGCTCTGGGGCCAACGTCCTGACTTTC. Translation: CSASNAGSGANVLTF.

The V and J genes are TRBV27 and TRBJ2-3; no definite D call. V lost 3 bases and J lost 0, with 7 bases in between. Germline V CDR1 and CDR2: MNHEY, SMNVEV (reference sequence). The CDR3 loop spans 14 amino acids. CDR3 amino acids: CASSLDGSTDTQYF. CDR3 in DNA: TGTGCCAGCAGTTTGGACGGCAGCACAGATACGCAGTATTTT.

The V gene is TRBV6-2 or TRBV6-3, the J gene TRBJ1-4; no definite D call. V was cut by 2 bases and J by 8 bases, with 12 bases left in between. CDR1 is MNHEY and CDR2 is SVGEGT in the germline V gene. There are 14 residues in the CDR3. The CDR3 protein is CASSYDRGLEKLFF. CDR3 DNA sequence: TGTGCCAGCAGTTACGATCGGGGATTGGAAAAACTGTTTTTT.

This chain joins TRBV27 and TRBJ2-5; 10 bases are shared with TRBD1. V shed 6 bases and J 6 bases; nucleotides not matched to a gene: 19. Germline lookup yields CDR1 MNHEY and CDR2 SMNVEV (reference sequence). This CDR3 comprises 18 residues. CDR3 in DNA: TGTGCCAGCAGGGTGTCCTGGGGACAGGGGACCCTCAAACAGACCCAGTACTTC. Translated: CASRVSWGQGTLKQTQYF.

J is TRBJ1-3 and V is TRBV9; TRBD1 agrees at 7 bases. From germline, CDR1 is SGDLS and CDR2 YYNGEE. V lost 2 bases, J lost 4 bases, and 6 bases stayed unmatched. The CDR3 is 15 residues long. The CDR3 DNA sequence: TGTGCCAGCAGCGTCCAGGGGGGGACGGGAAACACCATATATTTT. Amino acid sequence: CASSVQGGTGNTIYF.

This clone has a handful of counts. This CDR3 is CASSIYGGGWGNQPQHF. CDR3 sequence (DNA): TGTGCCAGCAGCATATACGGTGGAGGGTGGGGCAATCAGCCCCAGCATTTT. The rearrangement joins TRBV28 to TRBJ1-5; no firm D call. This CDR3 comprises 17 residues. Deletions cut 6 bases from V and 2 bases from J, with 20 bases between. Germline V lookup: CDR1 MDHEN, CDR2 SYDVKM.

The V call is TRBV3-1 (or the pseudogene TRBV3-2), the J call TRBJ1-2; D is uncertain. The germline V gene has CDR1 LGHDT and CDR2 YNNKEL (reference sequence). The CDR3 contains 14 residues. V lost 1 base and J 0 bases, leaving 6 bases between the germline ends. The CDR3 sequence: CASSQVSANYGYTF. In nucleotides, the CDR3 is TGTGCCAGCAGCCAAGTATCAGCTAACTATGGCTACACCTTC.

The chain couples TRBV6-5 to TRBJ1-4; 9 bases agree with TRBD1. The germline gives CDR1 MNHEY, CDR2 SVGAGI. V gave up 5 bases and J gave up 8 bases; unmatched junction bases: 9. CDR3 length equals 15 residues. The CDR3 loop is CASSPTTGGAEKLFF. The CDR3 region has the DNA TGTGCCAGCAGTCCAACGACAGGGGGTGCGGAAAAACTGTTTTTT.

V and J are TRBV5-1 and TRBJ2-5; D is undetermined. This CDR3 comprises 16 residues. Germline V lookup: CDR1 SGHRS, CDR2 YFSETQ. V lost 1 base and J 2 bases, leaving 15 bases between the germline ends. The CDR3, as DNA: TGCGCCAGCAGCTTGATTGTTGCCGTTTCGCAAGAGACCCAGTACTTC. Translation: CASSLIVAVSQETQYF.

In this sample, this clone turned up a few times. The chain joins TRBV6-5 to TRBJ1-5; D gene unclear. This CDR3 contains 13 residues. The V gene lost 4 bases and the J gene lost 5 bases, with 9 bases spanning the gap. Germline V gene data show CDR1 as MNHEY and CDR2 as SVGAGI. CDR3 bases: TGTGCCAGCAGTTTTGACACCTATCAGCCCCAGCATTTT. Protein sequence: CASSFDTYQPQHF.